The clone carrying this TCR beta chain was found many times. Its antigen is undetermined. As it was prepared, the TCRbeta library received unique molecular identifiers. One entry per CDR3 protein results from TCRdb running MiXCR on the PCR reads. This sample has around 300,000 distinct CDR3 sequences, with almost 8% found just once. This CDR3 comprises 16 residues. V lost 6 bases and J lost 4; bases outside the gene matches: 13. The germline CDR1 and CDR2 sequences are SEHNR and FQNEAQ (reference sequence). The sample originates from a study of T-cell reconstitution after alpha-beta-depleted transplantation in children. Study-wide results and caveats: The study traced high day-60 TCRbeta diversity in some patients to surviving recipient T cells and thymic progenitors. At one year after transplant, newly produced T cells mostly accounted for T-cell counts and diversity. Several hundred expanded graft clones reportedly gave rise to the alpha-beta T cells present about two months after transplant.

The sample in question was peripheral blood, obtained 360 days after TCRalphabeta/CD19-depleted stem cell transplant. V and J are TRBV7-9 and TRBJ1-1, with 8 bases identical to TRBD1. The TCR comes from a female patient aged 2 to 10 who had a stem cell transplant for Fanconi anemia, so the T cells may come from the graft donor. CDR3 bases: TGTGCCAGCAGTTCCACGCCGGGACAGGTGGGCACTGAAGCTTTCTTT. Its protein is CASSSTPGQVGTEAFF.